The source of this T cell receptor (beta chain) is a study of regulatory T cells in long-lasting Graves disease. Indicated time point: persistent/refractory GD, antithyroid drugs over 5 years with positive TRAb. PBMCs were the source of the RNA used for TCR sequencing. Staff drew approximately 9.9 milliliters of peripheral blood into EDTA tubes. Arm-PCR of CDR3 regions and iRepertoire HTBI primers were the basis on which TCR beta libraries were built. Original processing notes: Samples collectively showed 62 TRBV and more than 12 TRBJ segments. TCRdb reprocessed the multiplex PCR reads with MiXCR, giving one entry per CDR3 protein. None of the V and J calls come from the authors' own analysis; TCRdb made them. The sample holds around 300,000 distinct CDR3 sequences, 22% seen once. This clonotype appeared a few times. CDR1 and CDR2 (germline): LNHNV, YYDKDF (reference sequence). Between the trimmed V and J ends, which lost 1 base and 6 bases, there was a span of 9 bases. The CDR3 extends over 14 amino acids.

The chain employs TRBV15 and TRBJ1-4; D is possibly TRBD1 (6 bases). The specimen was peripheral blood mononuclear cells (PBMCs), collected when the disease was refractory, from a patient treated with antithyroid drugs. The receptor was derived from a female donor with Graves disease. CDR3 sequence (DNA): TGTGCCACCAGCAGAGTGGCAGGGGATGAAAAACTGTTTTTT. It is translated as CATSRVAGDEKLFF. Looking up the rest from reference TRBV15 and TRBJ1-4 gives the full variable domain: DAMVIQNPRYQVTQFGKPVTLSCSQTLNHNVMYWYQQKSSQAPKLLFHYYDKDFNNEADTPDNFQSRRPNTSFCFLDIRSPGLGDTAMYLCATSRVAGDEKLFFGSGTQLSVL.